This T cell receptor beta chain was captured by sequencing in a study of early T cells in non-severe SARS-CoV-2 infection. Study details: Chains were unpaired, as sequencing was done on bulk RNA from unsorted whole blood.

Overall study findings and caveats: The VDJdb matching leaned toward anti-spike CD8 responses and overlooked private and CD4 specificities.

This clonotype showed up many times. Its target is not known. Unique molecular identifiers were affixed to single, distinct cDNA molecules. TCRdb re-analysed the 5' RACE reads in MiXCR, keeping a single row per CDR3 protein. Of about 32,000 distinct CDR3 sequences listed, 5% to 6.5% are singletons. Germline CDR1 SGHAT, CDR2 FQNNGV. The CDR3 covers 13 residues. V gave up 4 bases and J gave up 1 base, with 8 bases separating them. This TCR was recovered from an adult who was a healthcare worker with PCR-confirmed SARS-CoV-2 infection or an uninfected control (not recorded which). The specimen sequenced was whole blood. The gene calls are TRBV11-2 and TRBJ2-7, with D perhaps matching TRBD1 (6 bases). The CDR3 protein is CASSSDSSYEQYF. In nucleotides, the CDR3 is TGTGCCAGCAGCTCGGACAGTTCCTACGAGCAGTACTTC.